This T cell receptor (beta chain) was observed in a study of T-cell reconstitution after alpha-beta-depleted transplantation in children. This clonotype has a count of ten or more. The antigen is unknown. Unique molecular identifiers were incorporated when the TCRbeta library was constructed. TCRdb passed the PCR reads through MiXCR, listing each CDR3 protein once. In the table there are 600,000 to 800,000 distinct CDR3 sequences, approximately 14% of which are singletons. The CDR3 extends over 14 amino acids. The J segment lost 6 bases and the V segment lost 5 bases, leaving 5 bases of the junction unmatched. Points from the study as a whole: Diversity and T-cell counts at one year after transplant derived mostly from new T cells. After transplant, at about two months, alpha-beta T cells were reportedly derived from several hundred expanded graft clones. Surviving recipient T cells and intrathymic progenitors accounted for some patients' high TCRbeta diversity at day 60.

This sequence joins TRBV12-3 or TRBV12-4 and TRBJ1-5; the match to TRBD1 covers 9 bases. The receptor was isolated from a girl aged 2-10 years with congenital amegakaryocytic thrombocytopenia, due to receive a stem cell transplant. This specimen was PBMCs, taken before TCRalphabeta/CD19-depleted stem cell transplant. CDR3 amino acids: CASSHRQGGQPQHF. The DNA of the CDR3 is TGTGCCAGCAGTCACAGACAGGGGGGTCAGCCCCAGCATTTT.